These 19 T cell receptor beta chains were all obtained from the same sample, sequenced in a study of shared clonotypes between healthy human individuals. Profiled with immunoSEQ multiplex PCR; TCRdb holds only in-frame clones, not every one. This sample has roughly 500,000 clones, with almost 80% found just once. Material for sequencing was PBMCs. The source of these receptors is a woman aged 35 to 49 in good health. Some clones in this sample may be carry-over from other donors' samples.

This chain joins TRBV11-1 and TRBJ2-7; perhaps TRBD2 as D (5 bases). V dropped 3 bases and J dropped 2 bases, with 5 bases sitting between them. Germline lookup yields CDR1 SGHAT and CDR2 FQDESV (reference sequence). This CDR3 region has 12 residues. The CDR3 spells CASSFGTYEQYF. The CDR3 nucleotides are TGTGCCAGCAGCTTCGGGACCTACGAGCAGTACTTC.

This chain links TRBV7-3 with TRBJ2-2, with 10 bases identical to TRBD1. This CDR3 has 15 amino acids. J was trimmed by 2 bases and V by 5 bases; bases with no gene match: 2. Per the germline V gene, CDR1 is SGHTA and CDR2 is FQGTGA. CDR3 bases: TGTGCCAGCAGCCGGGACAGGGGAAACACCGGGGAGCTGTTTTTT. The encoded protein is CASSRDRGNTGELFF. The full variable domain, with the rest looked up from reference TRBV7-3 and TRBJ2-2, is GAGVSQTPSNKVTEKGKYVELRCDPISGHTALYWYRQSLGQGPEFLIYFQGTGAADDSGLPNDRFFAVRPEGSVSTLKIQRTERGDSAVYLCASSRDRGNTGELFFGEGSRLTVL.

This clone was seen just once. The V and J genes are TRBV4-1 and TRBJ2-3; 9 bases align to TRBD2. CDR3 length equals 17 residues. Germline CDR1 and CDR2: MGHRA and YSYEKL. J was trimmed by 2 bases and V by 5 bases; bases with no gene match: 11. CDR3 bases: TGCGCCAGCAGCGGGGGGAGACTAGCGGAAGCCACAGATACGCAGTATTTT. Translating gives CASSGGRLAEATDTQYF.

This chain uses TRBV4-3 with TRBJ1-6, with 8 bases aligning to TRBD1. CDR3 size: 16 residues. Germline V CDR1 and CDR2: LGHNA, YSLEER. V dropped 3 bases and J dropped 9; count of bases not matched to a gene: 10. CDR3 DNA: TGCGCCAGCAGCCACCTTTCGGACAGGGTGGGTTCACCCCTCCACTTT. The encoded protein is CASSHLSDRVGSPLHF.

This clone was found a few times. The chain employs TRBV28 and TRBJ2-3, with 8 bases aligning to TRBD1. With V trimmed by 3 bases and J by 11 bases, 7 bases remained unmatched. Per the germline V gene, CDR1 is MDHEN and CDR2 is SYDVKM. CDR3 length equals 13 residues. In nucleotides, the CDR3 is TGTGCCAGCAGTTTGATAGACAGGGGTAGGCAGTATTTT. This encodes CASSLIDRGRQYF. Based on the CDR3 plus reference TRBV28 and TRBJ2-3, the full variable domain is DVKVTQSSRYLVKRTGEKVFLECVQDMDHENMFWYRQDPGLGLRLIYFSYDVKMKEKGDIPEGYSVSREKKERFSLILESASTNQTSMYLCASSLIDRGRQYFGPGTRLTVL.

The V and J genes are TRBV11-2 and TRBJ2-1, with D possibly TRBD2 on 6 matching bases. The CDR3 has 18 amino acids. V lost 6 bases, J lost 2 bases, and 23 bases lay in between. Germline CDR1 SGHAT, CDR2 FQNNGV. DNA for the CDR3: TGTGCCAGCAGGCTTCCCGCGGGTTTCGGAGGGGCCTACAATGAGCAGTTCTTC. The encoded protein is CASRLPAGFGGAYNEQFF.

This clone was picked up one time. The chain joins TRBV5-1 to TRBJ2-1; D remains ambiguous. Germline V gene data show CDR1 as SGHRS and CDR2 as YFSETQ. V shed 0 bases and J shed 0 bases, with 10 bases lying between them. This CDR3 contains 16 residues. This chain's CDR3 is CASSLDGSSSYNEQFF. In DNA form, the CDR3 reads TGCGCCAGCAGCTTGGATGGTTCGAGCTCCTACAATGAGCAGTTCTTC.

The genes are TRBV30 and TRBJ2-7; D is perhaps TRBD1 (7 bases). This CDR3 spans 14 amino acids. V lost 6 bases to trimming and J lost 2 bases, with 17 bases between them. Germline V CDR1 and CDR2: GTSNPN, SVGIG (reference sequence). CDR3: CACVGGDRAYEQYF. The CDR3 DNA sequence: TGTGCCTGCGTGGGAGGTGACAGGGCCTACGAGCAGTACTTC.

CDR3 residues: CASSVLSSSGELFF. For the CDR3, the DNA is TGTGCCAGCAGCGTATTGTCTAGCTCCGGGGAGCTGTTTTTT. This rearrangement joins TRBV9 to TRBJ2-2, with D tentatively TRBD2 (5 bases). The CDR3 totals 14 residues. Germline V gives CDR1 SGDLS, CDR2 YYNGEE. The ends were cut back, 1 base at V and 6 bases at J, with 10 bases in the middle.

In its sample, this clone was seen a few times. The chain joins TRBV19 to TRBJ1-1; D call uncertain. Germline CDR1 LNHDA, CDR2 SQIVND (reference sequence). CDR3 length: 13 amino acids. The V end lost 5 bases, the J end lost 3 bases, and 10 bases lay between the germline ends. CDR3 in amino acids: CASSATEDTEAFF. The CDR3 DNA reads TGTGCCAGTAGTGCCACAGAGGACACTGAAGCTTTCTTT.

Comments on this clone: At one boundary the junction diverges from the germline segment, which might be a read error. The chain combines TRBV4-1 with TRBJ2-5, with TRBD2 as a possible D gene (5 bases). Germline-derived CDR1 and CDR2 are MGHRA and YSYEKL. The CDR3 loop spans 15 amino acids. The CDR3 DNA is TGTGCCAGCAGCCTGGACTTCAAACCTGCAGAGACCCAGTACTTC. It specifies CASSLDFKPAETQYF.

The chain uses TRBV29-1 and TRBJ1-5, with D unclear. The germline CDR1 and CDR2 sequences are SQVTM and ANQGSEA. The CDR3 contains 12 residues. V dropped 5 bases and J dropped 4 bases, with 9 bases sitting between them. CDR3 residues: CSVRELNQPQHF. The CDR3 DNA is TGCAGCGTTCGGGAGTTAAATCAGCCCCAGCATTTT.

This clone was detected only once. The V call is TRBV10-3, the J call TRBJ2-3; D unclear. CDR3 length: 12 residues. The V gene lost 8 bases and the J gene lost 5 bases, with 11 bases spanning the gap. Germline-derived CDR1 and CDR2 are ENHRY and SYGVKD. This CDR3 is CAIGLGGDTQYF. The CDR3 bases are TGTGCCATCGGATTGGGTGGAGATACGCAGTATTTT.

As for this clone: Possible read error: a much larger clone is one base away. The same CDR3 arises from other DNA sequences in this sample as well. The chain employs TRBV5-6 and TRBJ2-1; the D gene is possibly TRBD2 (5 bases). V dropped 0 bases and J dropped 7 bases, with 5 bases sitting between them. Germline loops: CDR1 SGHDT, CDR2 YYEEEE. This CDR3 region has 12 residues. This chain's CDR3 is CASSLGGNEQFF. The CDR3 DNA sequence: TGTGCCAGCAGCTTGGGAGGGAATGAGCAGTTCTTC.

The rearrangement joins TRBV5-1 to TRBJ2-2; D call uncertain. Germline CDR1 SGHRS, CDR2 YFSETQ. The CDR3 is 13 amino acids. V was trimmed by 4 bases and J by 0 bases, leaving 4 bases between them. CDR3 nucleotide sequence: TGCGCCAGCAGCGCCCCGAACACCGGGGAGCTGTTTTTT. Its protein product is CASSAPNTGELFF.

A remark on this clone: Since a much larger clone is just one base distant, this may be a read error. The chain combines TRBV7-2 with TRBJ2-7, with no clear D. Trimming shortened V by 4 bases and J by 2 bases, and 3 bases separated the two germline ends. The CDR3 is 11 amino acids. CDR1 and CDR2 from the germline V gene are SGHTA and FQGNSA. Here the CDR3 reads CASSSPYEQYF. CDR3 DNA sequence: TGTGCCAGCAGCTCCCCCTACGAGCAGTACTTC.

The V and J genes are TRBV7-2 and TRBJ2-2, with TRBD2 matching 12 bases. J lost 5 bases, V lost 4 bases, and 2 bases had no gene match. Germline V gives CDR1 SGHTA, CDR2 FQGNSA. The CDR3 runs to 15 residues. CDR3 residues: CASSSLAGGTGELFF. The CDR3 DNA is TGTGCCAGCAGCTCACTAGCGGGAGGAACCGGGGAGCTGTTTTTT.

The table lists this clone with a count of one. The chain uses TRBV6-6 and TRBJ1-3; D unclear. V was shortened by 9 bases and J by 7 bases, with 16 bases between the two germline ends. This CDR3 is 13 amino acids long. Germline CDR1 reads MNHNY; CDR2 reads SVGAGI (reference sequence). The CDR3 reads CASERPGSNTIYF. The CDR3 DNA reads TGTGCCAGTGAGAGGCCTGGTTCTAACACCATATATTTT.

This clone has a handful of counts. It is likely a read error: a sequence one base away is far more abundant. This sample also contains other DNA sequences that code for the same CDR3. The chain combines TRBV6-5 with TRBJ1-1; a weak D match, TRBD1 (5 bases). V was shortened by 5 bases and J by 5 bases, with 9 bases between the two germline ends. Germline loops: CDR1 MNHEY, CDR2 SVGAGI. CDR3 length equals 12 residues. The CDR3 nucleotides read TGTGCCAGCAGTACAGGAGAGACTGAAGCTTTCTTT. Translated, it gives CASSTGETEAFF.